Here is one T cell receptor (beta chain) with its context. Method: immunoSEQ multiplex PCR; TCRdb's copy keeps in-frame clones and lacks some. The sample carries 150,000 to 200,000 clones, around 89% recorded once. This sample was included in a study of blood T cell repertoires in COVID-19. Trimming removed 1 base from V and 2 bases from J, with 7 bases in between. CDR3 length: 14 amino acids. CDR1 and CDR2 (germline): SGHRS, YFSETQ. The receptor was derived from a woman in her twenties or thirties with acute or convalescent COVID-19. Sequenced material: peripheral blood. The chain has TRBV5-1 and TRBJ2-1; perhaps TRBD1 as D (6 bases). This CDR3 is CASSLRTAYNEQFF. The CDR3 region has the DNA TGCGCCAGCAGCTTGAGGACAGCCTACAATGAGCAGTTCTTC.